The 25 T cell receptor beta chains presented below share a single source sample, sequenced in a study of blood T cell repertoires in COVID-19 (dated by TCRdb to 2019 to 2021). Library generation was performed with the immunoSEQ multiplex PCR assay. Drawn from immuneACCESS, this table holds only the in-frame rearrangements with V and J called that TCRdb kept. Clones are partly lost; checked studies trace under half to an unresolved V gene and leave the rest unexplained. This sample has some 200,000 clones in its table, and 78% of those were observed once. The ten biggest clones cover roughly 17% of the sample. Sample: PBMCs or T cells enriched from blood (not recorded which). Receptor source: a woman aged 45-60 years who had recovered from COVID-19.

Concerning this clone: The junction and the germline gene differ at one end; a read error may be behind it. The chain carries TRBV5-5 and TRBJ2-5; 9 bases fit TRBD1. The CDR3 runs 14 residues. CDR1 and CDR2 from the germline V gene are SGHKS and YYEKEE (reference sequence). CDR3 DNA sequence: TGTGCCAGCAGCTTGGACAGGGGGCAAGGGACCCAGTACTTC. Its translation: CASSLDRGQGTQYF.

The chain is built from TRBV3-1 (or the pseudogene TRBV3-2) and TRBJ2-5; perhaps TRBD1 as D (5 bases). CDR3 size: 15 residues. Trimming pared 0 bases from V and 5 bases from J, leaving 13 bases between. Germline CDR1 reads LGHDT; CDR2 reads YNNKEL (reference sequence). The CDR3 bases are TGTGCCAGCAGCCAAGATGGGGCCCCCAGGGAGACCCAGTACTTC. Protein product: CASSQDGAPRETQYF.

V gene TRBV6-4 combines with J gene TRBJ2-1, with 9 positions matching TRBD2. Germline V lookup: CDR1 MRHNA, CDR2 SNTAGT. Trimming took 4 bases from V and 10 from J; bases not matched to a gene: 11. The CDR3 contains 15 residues. The CDR3 reads CASSVALAGPGEQFF. The CDR3 DNA sequence: TGTGCCAGCAGTGTTGCACTAGCGGGTCCCGGGGAGCAGTTCTTC.

This sequence joins TRBV28 and TRBJ2-5, with 7 bases aligning to TRBD1. The CDR3 spans 14 residues. V was clipped by 6 bases and J by 7 bases; unmatched bases: 11. CDR1 is MDHEN and CDR2 is SYDVKM in the germline V gene. CDR3 in amino acids: CASRTDRATMTQYF. The CDR3 DNA is TGTGCCAGCAGGACTGACAGGGCGACAATGACCCAGTACTTC.

V gene TRBV12-3 or TRBV12-4 combines with J gene TRBJ1-5; D uncertain. CDR3 length: 12 amino acids. The germline V and J ends were trimmed by 4 bases and 2 bases, with 3 bases remaining between them. In DNA form, the CDR3 reads TGTGCCAGCAGTTCGGGCAATCAGCCCCAGCATTTT. Translating it yields CASSSGNQPQHF.

The chain carries TRBV6-5 and TRBJ2-3; 7 bases fit TRBD1. The V segment lost 6 bases and the J segment 4 bases; nucleotides outside the gene matches: 7. Looked up from germline, CDR1 is MNHEY and CDR2 is SVGAGI. The CDR3 consists of 14 residues. The CDR3 loop is CASRPQGRSDTQYF. In DNA, the CDR3 is TGTGCCAGCAGGCCACAGGGGCGATCAGATACGCAGTATTTT.

This clone was found once. The chain has TRBV28 and TRBJ1-2; D ambiguous. Germline V gene lookup returns CDR1 MDHEN and CDR2 SYDVKM. The CDR3 is 14 residues long. Trimming removed 2 bases from V and 8 bases from J, with 15 bases in between. CDR3 DNA: TGTGCCAGCAGTTTAGGGAGCCTTGTAGGCGGCTACACCTTC. Encoded protein: CASSLGSLVGGYTF.

This clone was found a few times. Distinct nucleotide sequences in the sample also encode this CDR3. The V and J genes are TRBV4-2 and TRBJ2-3, with 7 bases identical to TRBD2. CDR3 length equals 17 residues. The ends lost 0 bases at V and 4 bases at J; junction bases unmatched: 10. Germline CDR1 and CDR2: LGHNA and YNFKEQ. CDR3 loop: CASSQDGAGGGADTQYF. CDR3 DNA: TGTGCCAGCAGCCAAGATGGAGCGGGTGGGGGGGCAGATACGCAGTATTTT.

The genes are TRBV28 and TRBJ2-2; TRBD1 matches at 8 bases. Trimming at V came to 4 bases and at J to 1 base, leaving 11 bases not matched to a gene. The CDR3 loop spans 18 amino acids. Per the germline V gene, CDR1 is MDHEN and CDR2 is SYDVKM. CDR3 sequence reads: CASSSIGTGRRNTGELFF. Written as DNA, the CDR3 is TGTGCCAGCAGTTCAATTGGGACAGGTAGAAGGAACACCGGGGAGCTGTTTTTT.

This chain uses TRBV4-3 with TRBJ1-3; D may be TRBD1 (5 bases). The V gene lost 1 base and the J gene lost 4 bases, with 11 bases spanning the gap. The CDR3 extends over 15 amino acids. From germline, CDR1 is LGHNA and CDR2 YSLEER. The CDR3, as DNA: TGCGCCAGCAGCCAAGTGGACAAGTACGGAAACACCATATATTTT. Protein: CASSQVDKYGNTIYF.

This clone was found a few times. The chain joins TRBV2 to TRBJ1-1; TRBD1 might be the D (6 bases). The length of the CDR3 is 13 residues. The germline V gene has CDR1 SNHLY and CDR2 FYNNEI. V gave up 4 bases and J gave up 7 bases, with 13 bases separating them. The CDR3 loop reads CASSVQGKGEAFF. CDR3 bases: TGTGCCAGCAGTGTACAGGGAAAAGGTGAAGCTTTCTTT.

This clone was detected ten times or more. The chain combines TRBV19 with TRBJ2-2; 8 positions match TRBD1. Trimming took 6 bases from V and 0 from J; bases not matched to a gene: 3. Germline V gene data show CDR1 as LNHDA and CDR2 as SQIVND (reference sequence). The CDR3 is 15 residues long. CDR3 in amino acids: CASRRTGTNTGELFF. As DNA, the CDR3 is TGTGCCAGTAGGCGGACAGGGACGAACACCGGGGAGCTGTTTTTT.

The rearrangement uses TRBV5-1 and TRBJ1-2; 10 bases are shared with TRBD1. V was pared by 0 bases and J by 8 bases, with 7 bases of the junction left unmatched. Germline V gene lookup returns CDR1 SGHRS and CDR2 YFSETQ. This CDR3 is built from 15 residues. CDR3 loop: CASSLDLDRGQGYTF. CDR3 bases: TGCGCCAGCAGCTTGGACCTCGACAGGGGGCAGGGCTACACCTTC.

This clone turned up a few times. The V gene is TRBV4-1, the J gene TRBJ2-1; D gene uncertain. V lost 1 base and J 0 bases, leaving 13 bases between the germline ends. This CDR3 contains 17 residues. CDR1 is MGHRA and CDR2 is YSYEKL in the germline V gene. DNA of the CDR3: TGCGCCAGCAGCCAAGTAGATATGGGCTTCTCCTACAATGAGCAGTTCTTC. Translation gives CASSQVDMGFSYNEQFF.

The J gene is TRBJ2-5, the V gene TRBV15, with 7 nucleotides matching TRBD1. This CDR3 has 16 residues. Germline V CDR1 and CDR2: LNHNV, YYDKDF (reference sequence). Germline trimming cut 3 bases from V and 10 bases from J; bases unmatched to any gene: 17. The CDR3 reads CATSRGGASGQDVQYF. The CDR3 DNA sequence: TGTGCCACCAGCAGGGGCGGTGCGTCAGGACAGGACGTCCAGTACTTC.

This clone appeared a single time. The chain couples TRBV7-8 to TRBJ1-6; the match to TRBD1 covers 9 bases. The CDR3 totals 14 residues. Trimming cost V 5 bases and J 7 bases; bases outside gene matches: 3. The germline gives CDR1 SGHVS, CDR2 FQNEAQ. This CDR3 is CASSTDRGNSPLHF. CDR3 in DNA: TGTGCCAGCAGCACCGACAGGGGGAATTCACCCCTCCACTTT. The full variable domain, with the rest looked up from reference TRBV7-8 and TRBJ1-6, is GAGVSQSPRYKVAKRGQDVALRCDPISGHVSLFWYQQALGQGPEFLTYFQNEAQLDKSGLPSDRFFAERPEGSVSTLKIQRTQQEDSAVYLCASSTDRGNSPLHFGNGTRLTVT.

The rearrangement links TRBV27 to TRBJ2-7; D is uncertain. The CDR3 is made up of 15 amino acids. V was cut by 3 bases and J by 6 bases, with 18 bases left in between. Germline assignment: CDR1 MNHEY and CDR2 SMNVEV (reference sequence). CDR3 sequence reads: CASSFSPGNLGEQYF. As DNA, the CDR3 is TGTGCCAGCAGTTTTTCCCCAGGAAACCTCGGCGAGCAGTACTTC.

V and J are TRBV4-2 and TRBJ1-2; TRBD1 matches 8 bases. Trimming removed 2 bases from V and 3 bases from J; junction bases left unmatched: 2. The germline gives CDR1 LGHNA, CDR2 YNFKEQ. The CDR3 length is 14 residues. The CDR3 here is CASSQPDRDYGYTF. The CDR3 bases are TGTGCCAGCAGCCAACCGGACAGGGACTATGGCTACACCTTC.

The chain is built from TRBV11-2 and TRBJ1-2, with 10 bases fitting TRBD1. Germline CDR1 is SGHAT and CDR2 is FQNNGV. This CDR3 spans 14 amino acids. With V trimmed by 6 bases and J by 5 bases, 6 bases remained unmatched. The DNA for the CDR3 is TGTGCCAGCAGAGCCGACAGGGGGCTTTATGGCTACACCTTC. It yields the protein CASRADRGLYGYTF.

The chain combines TRBV19 with TRBJ1-3, with D possibly TRBD1 on 5 matching bases. Germline-derived CDR1 and CDR2 are LNHDA and SQIVND (reference sequence). This CDR3 region has 18 residues. The germline V and J ends were trimmed by 6 bases and 0 bases, with 21 bases remaining between them. In DNA form, the CDR3 reads TGTGCCAGTAGCCGATGGGGGGGAGAGACAGTCTCTGGAAACACCATATATTTT. Amino acids: CASSRWGGETVSGNTIYF. The whole variable domain, filled in from reference TRBV19 and TRBJ1-3, reads DGGITQSPKYLFRKEGQNVTLSCEQNLNHDAMYWYRQDPGQGLRLIYYSQIVNDFQKGDIAEGYSVSREKKESFPLTVTSAQKNPTAFYLCASSRWGGETVSGNTIYFGEGSWLTVV.

The chain combines TRBV27 with TRBJ2-4, with D unclear. The germline V gene encodes CDR1 MNHEY and CDR2 SMNVEV (reference sequence). This CDR3 spans 15 amino acids. V was clipped by 5 bases and J by 0 bases, with 11 bases between them. The CDR3 region has the DNA TGTGCCAGCAGTCCTAGGCCATTAGCCAAAAACATTCAGTACTTC. This encodes CASSPRPLAKNIQYF.

The V and J genes are TRBV2 and TRBJ1-2; possibly TRBD1 for D (5 bases). The CDR3 is 15 amino acids. Trimming removed 6 bases from V and 4 bases from J, with 18 bases in between. The germline V gene has CDR1 SNHLY and CDR2 FYNNEI. This chain's CDR3 is CASSQGQGGTYGYTF. In nucleotides, the CDR3 is TGTGCCAGCAGCCAAGGGCAGGGAGGTACCTATGGCTACACCTTC.

The chain joins TRBV19 to TRBJ2-7, with 9 positions matching TRBD2. The ends lost 3 bases at V and 3 bases at J; junction bases unmatched: 6. The CDR3 consists of 15 residues. Germline V CDR1 and CDR2: LNHDA, SQIVND (reference sequence). CDR3 sequence reads: CASSIRREGGYEQYF. The CDR3 DNA is TGTGCCAGTAGTATCAGGCGGGAGGGAGGCTACGAGCAGTACTTC.

The CDR3 region is CASSPGTNSYEQYF. CDR3 coding DNA: TGTGCCAGCAGTCCCGGGACAAATTCCTACGAGCAGTACTTC. The chain couples TRBV7-8 to TRBJ2-5; tentative D call: TRBD1 (6 bases). The end of the DNA aligns better with TRBJ2-7, so the J call may be wrong. This CDR3 region has 14 residues. Germline V gene lookup returns CDR1 SGHVS and CDR2 FQNEAQ.

The chain couples TRBV2 to TRBJ1-1, with D unresolved. V shed 4 bases and J shed 4 bases, with 10 bases lying between them. The CDR3 is made up of 13 amino acids. Germline CDR1 reads SNHLY; CDR2 reads FYNNEI. This CDR3 reads CASSGPGGTEAFF. DNA of the CDR3: TGTGCCAGCAGTGGGCCGGGAGGCACTGAAGCTTTCTTT.